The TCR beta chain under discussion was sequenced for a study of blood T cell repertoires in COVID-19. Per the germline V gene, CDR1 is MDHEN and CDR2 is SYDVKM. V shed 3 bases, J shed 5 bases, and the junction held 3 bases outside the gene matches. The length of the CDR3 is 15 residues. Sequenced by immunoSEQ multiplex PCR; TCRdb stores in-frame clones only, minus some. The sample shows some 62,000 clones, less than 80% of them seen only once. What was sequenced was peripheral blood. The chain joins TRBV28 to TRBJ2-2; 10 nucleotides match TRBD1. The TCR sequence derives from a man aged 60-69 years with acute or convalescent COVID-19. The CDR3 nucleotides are TGTGCCAGCAGTTTTTCGGGACAGGGGACCGGGGAGCTGTTTTTT. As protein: CASSFSGQGTGELFF.